This TCR beta chain derives from a study of blood T cell repertoires in COVID-19. Looking at the study overall: Samples taken during acute and convalescent COVID-19 were collected in the United States, Italy and Spain.

Original processing methods: Estimates of nucleated cell counts were drawn from the amplification of reference gene primers. Sequencing was performed with immunoSEQ multiplex PCR; in TCRdb, only in-frame clones are kept and a portion is missing. V and J calls and clone size come straight from that table; D and trimming were deduced from the DNA. The table records fewer than 120,000 clones, approximately 90% of them present only once. The sample taken for sequencing was peripheral blood. The receptor was isolated from a woman between 50 and 59 years old with acute or convalescent COVID-19.

CDR3 coding DNA: TGTGCCATCATGGGCAGGGGGCAAGAGACCCAGTACTTC. This codes for CAIMGRGQETQYF. The chain joins TRBV10-3 to TRBJ2-5, with 7 bases matching TRBD1. V lost 7 bases and J lost 2; bases outside the gene matches: 4. Germline CDR1 reads ENHRY; CDR2 reads SYGVKD. The CDR3 runs 13 residues.